This TCR beta chain was found in a study of blood T cell repertoires in COVID-19. Study overall: T cells, B-cell-depleted T cells, or PBMCs provided the cDNA or gDNA that served as material.

The V gene's germline CDR1 is SGHDT and CDR2 YYEEEE. V was pared by 4 bases and J by 4 bases, with 19 bases of the junction left unmatched. This CDR3 has 18 residues. Sequencing used immunoSEQ multiplex PCR; TCRdb keeps in-frame clones, though not all of them. The table has 110,000 to 150,000 clones, more than 65% seen once. This TCR was sampled from a man aged 60-69 years with active or convalescent COVID-19. The chain employs TRBV5-6 and TRBJ2-5, with 7 bases lining up with TRBD2. Specimen: peripheral blood. CDR3 nucleotides: TGTGCCAGCAGCCGCCGCGGGTGGGGCGGGAGTGAGGGAGAGACCCAGTACTTC. Translation gives CASSRRGWGGSEGETQYF.